This passage covers 31 T cell receptor beta chains from one sample sequenced in a study of blood T cells in healthy people across ages. The second PCR ran roughly 6 to 11 cycles with a sample-barcoded 5' primer and J-beta primers. MiXCR, run by TCRdb on the 5' RACE reads, gives a single entry per CDR3 protein. Among under 1,100,000 distinct CDR3 sequences listed, under 30% were seen once. These records were also assigned to another study, of T cells of mothers and their children.

The sample was blood. The receptors were sampled from a girl aged 2-10 years in good health.

The genes are TRBV29-1 and TRBJ2-7, with TRBD1 matching 8 bases. The V segment lost 4 bases and the J segment 2 bases; nucleotides outside the gene matches: 4. The CDR3 is 13 amino acids. The germline CDR1 and CDR2 sequences are SQVTM and ANQGSEA. The CDR3 region is CSVGGQETYEQYF. CDR3 coding DNA: TGCAGCGTTGGGGGACAGGAGACCTACGAGCAGTACTTC.

This clonotype was detected a few times. This chain joins TRBV18 and TRBJ2-7, with no clear D. Per germline, CDR1 KGHSH and CDR2 LQKENI. Trimming took off 2 bases at V and 7 bases at J, with 12 bases between the two ends. The CDR3 runs to 13 residues. CDR3 coding DNA: TGTGCCAGCTCACCATCTTTGGTTCGGGAGCAGTACTTC. Its protein is CASSPSLVREQYF. Looking up the rest from reference TRBV18 and TRBJ2-7 gives the full variable domain: NAGVMQNPRHLVRRRGQEARLRCSPMKGHSHVYWYRQLPEEGLKFMVYLQKENIIDESGMPKERFSAEFPKEGPSILRIQQVVRGDSAAYFCASSPSLVREQYFGPGTRLTVT.

The chain uses TRBV11-2 and TRBJ2-4, with D tentatively TRBD2 (5 bases). V lost 5 bases and J lost 0, with 17 bases in between. CDR1 and CDR2 (germline): SGHAT, FQNNGV. The CDR3 sequence is 17 residues long. The CDR3 region has the DNA TGTGCCAGCAGCCCGAACTTTGGAGGATTAGCCAAAAACATTCAGTACTTC. Protein: CASSPNFGGLAKNIQYF.

This clonotype was observed a few times. The gene calls are TRBV7-9 and TRBJ1-1; D ambiguous. Trimming left V 9 bases short and J 3 bases short, with 17 bases between. Germline assignment: CDR1 SEHNR and CDR2 FQNEAQ (reference sequence). The CDR3 has 14 amino acids. The DNA for the CDR3 is TGTGCCAGTACCTGGGATCCCGGTTACACTGAAGCTTTCTTT. This sequence encodes CASTWDPGYTEAFF. The complete variable domain, with remaining parts taken from reference TRBV7-9 and TRBJ1-1, reads DTGVSQNPRHKITKRGQNVTFRCDPISEHNRLYWYRQTLGQGPEFLTYFQNEAQLEKSRLLSDRFSAERPKGSFSTLEIQRTEQGDSAMYLCASTWDPGYTEAFFGQGTRLTVV.

This clonotype appeared a few times. This chain connects TRBV5-5 to TRBJ2-7; no clear D. CDR3 length: 14 residues. Trimming left V 5 bases short and J 3 bases short, with 15 bases between. The germline V gene encodes CDR1 SGHKS and CDR2 YYEKEE (reference sequence). CDR3 sequence reads: CASRSRWSDYEQYF. CDR3 DNA sequence: TGTGCCAGCAGGTCGAGGTGGTCAGACTACGAGCAGTACTTC.

This sequence joins TRBV2 and TRBJ2-5, with 11 bases aligning to TRBD2. This CDR3 has 17 residues. Trimming took 6 bases from V and 1 from J; bases not matched to a gene: 10. Germline loops: CDR1 SNHLY, CDR2 FYNNEI. This CDR3 reads CASSATRLAGPQETQYF. CDR3 in DNA: TGTGCCAGCAGCGCAACACGACTAGCGGGACCCCAAGAGACCCAGTACTTC.

This chain connects TRBV7-9 to TRBJ2-1; a weak D match, TRBD1 (6 bases). Germline CDR1 is SEHNR and CDR2 is FQNEAQ (reference sequence). V lost 1 base and J 8 bases, leaving 15 bases between the germline ends. CDR3 size: 15 residues. DNA for the CDR3: TGTGCCAGCAGCTTAGGCGGCAGGGGAGTGGATGAGCAGTTCTTC. This translates into CASSLGGRGVDEQFF.

This clonotype was seen more than once but under ten times. The chain's CDR3 is CASSETGSLYSDEQFF. Here the CDR3 DNA reads TGTGCCAGCAGTGAAACAGGGTCCTTATACTCGGATGAGCAGTTCTTC. The gene calls are TRBV6-4 and TRBJ2-1; D might be TRBD1 (6 bases). V dropped 3 bases and J dropped 8 bases, with 20 bases sitting between them. CDR3 size: 16 residues. CDR1 is MRHNA, CDR2 SNTAGT, per germline.

This clonotype was seen more than once but under ten times. This sequence joins TRBV4-1 and TRBJ2-3, with D possibly TRBD1 on 6 matching bases. The V end lost 0 bases, the J end lost 2 bases, and 9 bases lay between the germline ends. The CDR3 runs 15 residues. Germline CDR1 is MGHRA and CDR2 is YSYEKL. The CDR3 is CASSQDDRPTDTQYF. In DNA, the CDR3 is TGCGCCAGCAGCCAAGATGACAGGCCCACAGATACGCAGTATTTT.

The chain is built from TRBV6-6 and TRBJ2-2; D gene ambiguous. Looked up from germline, CDR1 is MNHNY and CDR2 is SVGAGI (reference sequence). Between the trimmed V and J ends, which lost 0 bases and 1 base, there was a span of 9 bases. The CDR3 extends over 16 amino acids. As DNA, the CDR3 is TGTGCCAGCAGTTACTCGGATCCCGAGAACACCGGGGAGCTGTTTTTT. Translating it yields CASSYSDPENTGELFF.

This clonotype was found a few times. The gene calls are TRBV27 and TRBJ2-1; no definite D call. Germline V gene data show CDR1 as MNHEY and CDR2 as SMNVEV (reference sequence). The V gene lost 5 bases and the J gene lost 0 bases, with 8 bases spanning the gap. This CDR3 region has 14 residues. DNA for the CDR3: TGTGCCAGCAGTGACGACCTCTCCTACAATGAGCAGTTCTTC. Its protein product is CASSDDLSYNEQFF.

The rearrangement joins TRBV6-2 or TRBV6-3 to TRBJ2-3, with D possibly TRBD1 on 5 matching bases. The V and J ends lost 5 bases and 2 bases respectively, with 17 bases between them. This CDR3 is 16 amino acids long. Germline V gives CDR1 MNHEY, CDR2 SVGEGT. Here the CDR3 DNA reads TGTGCCAGCAGTGGGTTTGAACAGGCGGACACAGATACGCAGTATTTT. Protein: CASSGFEQADTDTQYF.

This clonotype was seen more than once but under ten times. The chain joins TRBV7-2 to TRBJ2-5; no firm D call. The J call may not be correct, given that the DNA end is closer to TRBJ2-1. Germline-derived CDR1 and CDR2 are SGHTA and FQGNSA. This CDR3 is 13 amino acids long. The chain's CDR3 is CASSFHLGYEQFF. The CDR3 region has the DNA TGTGCCAGCAGCTTCCATCTTGGGTATGAGCAGTTCTTC.

This clonotype was seen a handful of times. J is TRBJ2-5 and V is TRBV4-1; D might be TRBD2 (6 bases). V dropped 4 bases and J dropped 5 bases, with 26 bases sitting between them. This CDR3 spans 18 amino acids. CDR1 MGHRA and CDR2 YSYEKL come from the germline V gene. Here the CDR3 DNA reads TGCGCCAGCAGCCCCCAGGACTACGGGGCGAAACGAGGGGAGACCCAGTACTTC. Translation gives CASSPQDYGAKRGETQYF.

This clonotype was observed a handful of times. V and J are TRBV20-1 and TRBJ2-7; maybe TRBD2 (6 bases). The DNA end is more similar to TRBJ2-1, so the J call may be wrong. Germline assignment: CDR1 DFQATT and CDR2 SNEGSKA (reference sequence). The CDR3 length is 14 residues. The DNA of the CDR3 is TGCAGTGCCCTAGGGAGCGGGTACTACAATGAGCAGTTCTTC. Amino acid sequence: CSALGSGYYNEQFF.

This clonotype came up many times. V gene TRBV5-1 combines with J gene TRBJ1-2; D unresolved. The V gene lost 2 bases and the J gene lost 6 bases, with 11 bases spanning the gap. The CDR3 has 13 amino acids. CDR1 is SGHRS and CDR2 is YFSETQ in the germline V gene. CDR3 residues: CASSFKDGDGYTF. Here the CDR3 DNA reads TGCGCCAGCAGCTTCAAGGACGGCGATGGCTACACCTTC.

The chain has TRBV4-1 and TRBJ1-4; the D is unclear. CDR3 length: 15 residues. The germline gives CDR1 MGHRA, CDR2 YSYEKL. Deletions cut 0 bases from V and 8 bases from J, with 13 bases between. CDR3 sequence: CASSQEGSMYEKLFF. The DNA of the CDR3 is TGCGCCAGCAGCCAAGAGGGAAGTATGTACGAAAAACTGTTTTTT.

The chain has TRBV11-2 and TRBJ2-7, with 11 bases aligning to TRBD1. The CDR3 is 15 amino acids. Per germline, CDR1 SGHAT and CDR2 FQNNGV. V shed 1 base, J shed 3 bases, and the junction held 2 bases outside the gene matches. DNA of the CDR3: TGTGCCAGCAGCTTAGTGGGACAGGGGGACTACGAGCAGTACTTC. This encodes CASSLVGQGDYEQYF.

This clonotype was counted at least ten times. V usage is TRBV7-9 and J usage is TRBJ1-4; no clear D. Looked up from germline, CDR1 is SEHNR and CDR2 is FQNEAQ (reference sequence). The V and J ends lost 5 bases and 8 bases respectively, with 15 bases between them. The CDR3 spans 14 residues. CDR3 residues: CASSLVTGREKLFF. In DNA form, the CDR3 reads TGTGCCAGCAGCCTAGTCACTGGGAGGGAAAAACTGTTTTTT.

This clonotype has just a few counts. This chain uses TRBV20-1 with TRBJ2-6; 7 bases line up with TRBD1. The V gene end was trimmed by 3 bases and the J gene end by 2 bases; junction bases not matched to a gene: 16. In germline, CDR1 is DFQATT, CDR2 SNEGSKA (reference sequence). The CDR3 runs 19 residues. This chain's CDR3 is CSARKARDRVDAGANVLTF. DNA for the CDR3: TGCAGTGCTAGGAAAGCCCGGGACAGAGTTGATGCTGGGGCCAACGTCCTGACTTTC.

This sequence joins TRBV21-1 and TRBJ1-6; TRBD1 is the table's D call, not checked against the DNA. TRBV21-1 is recorded as a pseudogene. This CDR3 is 18 amino acids long. This chain's CDR3 is CASSAPMDRGVCNSPLHF. The DNA for the CDR3 is TGTGCCAGCAGCGCCCCCATGGACAGGGGGGTTTGTAATTCACCCCTCCACTTT.

This clonotype was counted only a few times. The V and J genes are TRBV25-1 and TRBJ2-5; D gene ambiguous. There are 12 residues in the CDR3. The germline V gene has CDR1 MGHDK and CDR2 SYGVNS. V was trimmed by 3 bases and J by 4 bases, leaving 6 bases between them. The CDR3 reads CASSDRRETQYF. The CDR3, as DNA: TGTGCCAGCAGTGACAGGAGAGAGACCCAGTACTTC.

The chain combines TRBV9 with TRBJ1-2; TRBD1 might be the D (5 bases). The CDR3 spans 15 residues. The germline gives CDR1 SGDLS, CDR2 YYNGEE. Trimming removed 2 bases from V and 4 bases from J, with 15 bases in between. CDR3 protein: CASSVGPPGPYGYTF. In DNA form, the CDR3 reads TGTGCCAGCAGCGTCGGCCCCCCGGGACCCTATGGCTACACCTTC.

V is TRBV7-9 and J is TRBJ1-4; D call uncertain. Trimming left V 3 bases short and J 6 bases short, with 17 bases between. The V gene's germline CDR1 is SEHNR and CDR2 FQNEAQ (reference sequence). This CDR3 spans 16 amino acids. The CDR3 nucleotides read TGTGCCAGCAGCTTCGTAATCGAAGGATGGGATGAAAAACTGTTTTTT. It is translated as CASSFVIEGWDEKLFF.

The V and J genes are TRBV5-1 and TRBJ1-5; D might be TRBD1 (5 bases). Trimming shortened V by 5 bases and J by 1 base, and 13 bases separated the two germline ends. CDR3 length equals 15 residues. From germline, CDR1 is SGHRS and CDR2 YFSETQ. In nucleotides, the CDR3 is TGCGCCAGCAGACCAGGGATTACGAGCAATCAGCCCCAGCATTTT. As protein: CASRPGITSNQPQHF.

This clonotype was recorded a few times. This chain joins TRBV6-5 and TRBJ1-1; the match to TRBD1 covers 7 bases. From germline, CDR1 is MNHEY and CDR2 SVGAGI. The J segment lost 5 bases and the V segment lost 6 bases, leaving 9 bases of the junction unmatched. The CDR3 is 14 residues long. CDR3 protein: CASRPDRDNTEAFF. For the CDR3, the DNA is TGTGCCAGCAGGCCCGACAGGGATAATACTGAAGCTTTCTTT.

V is TRBV5-1 and J is TRBJ2-7, with 11 bases fitting TRBD2. V lost 5 bases and J lost 5; bases outside the gene matches: 9. Germline assignment: CDR1 SGHRS and CDR2 YFSETQ. There are 15 residues in the CDR3. The CDR3 is CASSRTSGSVHEQYF. CDR3 in DNA: TGCGCCAGCAGTCGTACTAGCGGGAGTGTGCACGAGCAGTACTTC.

Here the CDR3 DNA reads TGCAGTGCTAGCGGGACTAGCGAACCCTACGAGCAGTACTTC. Residues: CSASGTSEPYEQYF. This chain links TRBV20-1 with TRBJ2-5; the match to TRBD2 covers 10 bases. The J call is in doubt because the DNA end fits TRBJ2-7 better. CDR1 and CDR2 (germline): DFQATT, SNEGSKA (reference sequence). The CDR3 extends over 14 amino acids.

Worth noting for this clonotype: The conserved closing phenylalanine or tryptophan is absent in this CDR3, likely reflecting a read error. The V call is TRBV4-1, the J call TRBJ2-7; weak D call: TRBD1 (6 bases). Germline V gene sequence: CDR1 MGHRA, CDR2 YSYEKL. Trimming shortened V by 1 base and J by 3 bases, and 13 bases separated the two germline ends. The CDR3 sequence is 15 residues long. The CDR3 DNA reads as TGCGCCAGCAGCCAAGCGGACAGTTCTCTCTACGAGCAGTACTCC. The encoded protein is CASSQADSSLYEQYS.

This clonotype was observed a handful of times. The genes are TRBV19 and TRBJ1-2; D is unclear. V was shortened by 4 bases and J by 5 bases, with 8 bases between the two germline ends. CDR1 and CDR2 (germline): LNHDA, SQIVND (reference sequence). This CDR3 contains 12 residues. CDR3 in DNA: TGTGCCAGTAGTAATACCTATTATGGCTACACCTTC. Its protein is CASSNTYYGYTF.

Written as DNA, the CDR3 is TGTGCCAGCAGCTTAGAGGGCGGGAGGGCCGCCAATGAGCAGTTCTTC. Its translation is CASSLEGGRAANEQFF. The chain is built from TRBV7-9 and TRBJ2-1; TRBD2 matches 9 bases. With V trimmed by 1 base and J by 6 bases, 7 bases remained unmatched. The germline V gene encodes CDR1 SEHNR and CDR2 FQNEAQ (reference sequence). The CDR3 covers 16 residues.